This record looks at one TCR beta chain sequence and its context. Its antigen is undetermined. A junction end diverges from the germline sequence, so it may reflect a read error. From the germline J gene comes the end of the CDR3, since the read stops 3 residues before it. The same CDR3 can be traced to other DNA sequences in this sample. Germline V gene sequence: CDR1 SGHVS, CDR2 FNYEAQ. CDR3 size: 13 residues. This entry belongs to a study of T cells in women clearing cervical HPV infection. Study at large: Case blood drawn at lesion detection; control blood after infection cleared.

Study findings and constraints: A classifier using richness and V gene abundances reached an AUC of nearly 0.85. Richness differences could reflect unmeasured T-cell content per sample. CIN3+ cases had significantly higher TCR repertoire richness than controls, but evenness did not differ.

TCRdb's copy holds only in-frame clones and misses some; the assay was immunoSEQ multiplex PCR. The sample is made up of approximately 34,000 clones, and the top ten hold 6% to 7.5% of it. The chain is built from TRBV7-6 and TRBJ1-3; unclear D gene. The clonotype was recovered from a woman aged 18 to 75 with a cervical HPV16 infection that either progressed to CIN3+ or cleared (not recorded which). The specimen sequenced was blood buffy coat. The CDR3 here is CASSLGAGNTIYF. The sequenced part of the CDR3 DNA is TGTGCCAGCAGCTTAGGGGCTGGAAACACT. Combining the CDR3 with reference TRBV7-6 and TRBJ1-3 gives the whole variable domain GAGVSQSPRYKVTKRGQDVALRCDPISGHVSLYWYRQALGQGPEFLTYFNYEAQQDKSGLPNDRFSAERPEGSISTLTIQRTEQRDSAMYRCASSLGAGNTIYFGEGSWLTVV.